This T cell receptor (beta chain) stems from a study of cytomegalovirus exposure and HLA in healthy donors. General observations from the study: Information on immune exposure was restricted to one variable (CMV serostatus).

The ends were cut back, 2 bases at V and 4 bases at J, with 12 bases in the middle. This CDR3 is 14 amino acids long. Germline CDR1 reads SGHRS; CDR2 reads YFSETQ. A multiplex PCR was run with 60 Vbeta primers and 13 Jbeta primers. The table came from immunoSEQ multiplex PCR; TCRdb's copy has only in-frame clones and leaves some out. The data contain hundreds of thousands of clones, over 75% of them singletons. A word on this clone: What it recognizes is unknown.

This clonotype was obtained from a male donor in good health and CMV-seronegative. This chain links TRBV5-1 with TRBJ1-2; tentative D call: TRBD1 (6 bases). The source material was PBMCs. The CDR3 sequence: CASSFGGRVYGYTF. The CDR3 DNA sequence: TGCGCCAGCAGCTTCGGGGGGCGCGTCTATGGCTACACCTTC.